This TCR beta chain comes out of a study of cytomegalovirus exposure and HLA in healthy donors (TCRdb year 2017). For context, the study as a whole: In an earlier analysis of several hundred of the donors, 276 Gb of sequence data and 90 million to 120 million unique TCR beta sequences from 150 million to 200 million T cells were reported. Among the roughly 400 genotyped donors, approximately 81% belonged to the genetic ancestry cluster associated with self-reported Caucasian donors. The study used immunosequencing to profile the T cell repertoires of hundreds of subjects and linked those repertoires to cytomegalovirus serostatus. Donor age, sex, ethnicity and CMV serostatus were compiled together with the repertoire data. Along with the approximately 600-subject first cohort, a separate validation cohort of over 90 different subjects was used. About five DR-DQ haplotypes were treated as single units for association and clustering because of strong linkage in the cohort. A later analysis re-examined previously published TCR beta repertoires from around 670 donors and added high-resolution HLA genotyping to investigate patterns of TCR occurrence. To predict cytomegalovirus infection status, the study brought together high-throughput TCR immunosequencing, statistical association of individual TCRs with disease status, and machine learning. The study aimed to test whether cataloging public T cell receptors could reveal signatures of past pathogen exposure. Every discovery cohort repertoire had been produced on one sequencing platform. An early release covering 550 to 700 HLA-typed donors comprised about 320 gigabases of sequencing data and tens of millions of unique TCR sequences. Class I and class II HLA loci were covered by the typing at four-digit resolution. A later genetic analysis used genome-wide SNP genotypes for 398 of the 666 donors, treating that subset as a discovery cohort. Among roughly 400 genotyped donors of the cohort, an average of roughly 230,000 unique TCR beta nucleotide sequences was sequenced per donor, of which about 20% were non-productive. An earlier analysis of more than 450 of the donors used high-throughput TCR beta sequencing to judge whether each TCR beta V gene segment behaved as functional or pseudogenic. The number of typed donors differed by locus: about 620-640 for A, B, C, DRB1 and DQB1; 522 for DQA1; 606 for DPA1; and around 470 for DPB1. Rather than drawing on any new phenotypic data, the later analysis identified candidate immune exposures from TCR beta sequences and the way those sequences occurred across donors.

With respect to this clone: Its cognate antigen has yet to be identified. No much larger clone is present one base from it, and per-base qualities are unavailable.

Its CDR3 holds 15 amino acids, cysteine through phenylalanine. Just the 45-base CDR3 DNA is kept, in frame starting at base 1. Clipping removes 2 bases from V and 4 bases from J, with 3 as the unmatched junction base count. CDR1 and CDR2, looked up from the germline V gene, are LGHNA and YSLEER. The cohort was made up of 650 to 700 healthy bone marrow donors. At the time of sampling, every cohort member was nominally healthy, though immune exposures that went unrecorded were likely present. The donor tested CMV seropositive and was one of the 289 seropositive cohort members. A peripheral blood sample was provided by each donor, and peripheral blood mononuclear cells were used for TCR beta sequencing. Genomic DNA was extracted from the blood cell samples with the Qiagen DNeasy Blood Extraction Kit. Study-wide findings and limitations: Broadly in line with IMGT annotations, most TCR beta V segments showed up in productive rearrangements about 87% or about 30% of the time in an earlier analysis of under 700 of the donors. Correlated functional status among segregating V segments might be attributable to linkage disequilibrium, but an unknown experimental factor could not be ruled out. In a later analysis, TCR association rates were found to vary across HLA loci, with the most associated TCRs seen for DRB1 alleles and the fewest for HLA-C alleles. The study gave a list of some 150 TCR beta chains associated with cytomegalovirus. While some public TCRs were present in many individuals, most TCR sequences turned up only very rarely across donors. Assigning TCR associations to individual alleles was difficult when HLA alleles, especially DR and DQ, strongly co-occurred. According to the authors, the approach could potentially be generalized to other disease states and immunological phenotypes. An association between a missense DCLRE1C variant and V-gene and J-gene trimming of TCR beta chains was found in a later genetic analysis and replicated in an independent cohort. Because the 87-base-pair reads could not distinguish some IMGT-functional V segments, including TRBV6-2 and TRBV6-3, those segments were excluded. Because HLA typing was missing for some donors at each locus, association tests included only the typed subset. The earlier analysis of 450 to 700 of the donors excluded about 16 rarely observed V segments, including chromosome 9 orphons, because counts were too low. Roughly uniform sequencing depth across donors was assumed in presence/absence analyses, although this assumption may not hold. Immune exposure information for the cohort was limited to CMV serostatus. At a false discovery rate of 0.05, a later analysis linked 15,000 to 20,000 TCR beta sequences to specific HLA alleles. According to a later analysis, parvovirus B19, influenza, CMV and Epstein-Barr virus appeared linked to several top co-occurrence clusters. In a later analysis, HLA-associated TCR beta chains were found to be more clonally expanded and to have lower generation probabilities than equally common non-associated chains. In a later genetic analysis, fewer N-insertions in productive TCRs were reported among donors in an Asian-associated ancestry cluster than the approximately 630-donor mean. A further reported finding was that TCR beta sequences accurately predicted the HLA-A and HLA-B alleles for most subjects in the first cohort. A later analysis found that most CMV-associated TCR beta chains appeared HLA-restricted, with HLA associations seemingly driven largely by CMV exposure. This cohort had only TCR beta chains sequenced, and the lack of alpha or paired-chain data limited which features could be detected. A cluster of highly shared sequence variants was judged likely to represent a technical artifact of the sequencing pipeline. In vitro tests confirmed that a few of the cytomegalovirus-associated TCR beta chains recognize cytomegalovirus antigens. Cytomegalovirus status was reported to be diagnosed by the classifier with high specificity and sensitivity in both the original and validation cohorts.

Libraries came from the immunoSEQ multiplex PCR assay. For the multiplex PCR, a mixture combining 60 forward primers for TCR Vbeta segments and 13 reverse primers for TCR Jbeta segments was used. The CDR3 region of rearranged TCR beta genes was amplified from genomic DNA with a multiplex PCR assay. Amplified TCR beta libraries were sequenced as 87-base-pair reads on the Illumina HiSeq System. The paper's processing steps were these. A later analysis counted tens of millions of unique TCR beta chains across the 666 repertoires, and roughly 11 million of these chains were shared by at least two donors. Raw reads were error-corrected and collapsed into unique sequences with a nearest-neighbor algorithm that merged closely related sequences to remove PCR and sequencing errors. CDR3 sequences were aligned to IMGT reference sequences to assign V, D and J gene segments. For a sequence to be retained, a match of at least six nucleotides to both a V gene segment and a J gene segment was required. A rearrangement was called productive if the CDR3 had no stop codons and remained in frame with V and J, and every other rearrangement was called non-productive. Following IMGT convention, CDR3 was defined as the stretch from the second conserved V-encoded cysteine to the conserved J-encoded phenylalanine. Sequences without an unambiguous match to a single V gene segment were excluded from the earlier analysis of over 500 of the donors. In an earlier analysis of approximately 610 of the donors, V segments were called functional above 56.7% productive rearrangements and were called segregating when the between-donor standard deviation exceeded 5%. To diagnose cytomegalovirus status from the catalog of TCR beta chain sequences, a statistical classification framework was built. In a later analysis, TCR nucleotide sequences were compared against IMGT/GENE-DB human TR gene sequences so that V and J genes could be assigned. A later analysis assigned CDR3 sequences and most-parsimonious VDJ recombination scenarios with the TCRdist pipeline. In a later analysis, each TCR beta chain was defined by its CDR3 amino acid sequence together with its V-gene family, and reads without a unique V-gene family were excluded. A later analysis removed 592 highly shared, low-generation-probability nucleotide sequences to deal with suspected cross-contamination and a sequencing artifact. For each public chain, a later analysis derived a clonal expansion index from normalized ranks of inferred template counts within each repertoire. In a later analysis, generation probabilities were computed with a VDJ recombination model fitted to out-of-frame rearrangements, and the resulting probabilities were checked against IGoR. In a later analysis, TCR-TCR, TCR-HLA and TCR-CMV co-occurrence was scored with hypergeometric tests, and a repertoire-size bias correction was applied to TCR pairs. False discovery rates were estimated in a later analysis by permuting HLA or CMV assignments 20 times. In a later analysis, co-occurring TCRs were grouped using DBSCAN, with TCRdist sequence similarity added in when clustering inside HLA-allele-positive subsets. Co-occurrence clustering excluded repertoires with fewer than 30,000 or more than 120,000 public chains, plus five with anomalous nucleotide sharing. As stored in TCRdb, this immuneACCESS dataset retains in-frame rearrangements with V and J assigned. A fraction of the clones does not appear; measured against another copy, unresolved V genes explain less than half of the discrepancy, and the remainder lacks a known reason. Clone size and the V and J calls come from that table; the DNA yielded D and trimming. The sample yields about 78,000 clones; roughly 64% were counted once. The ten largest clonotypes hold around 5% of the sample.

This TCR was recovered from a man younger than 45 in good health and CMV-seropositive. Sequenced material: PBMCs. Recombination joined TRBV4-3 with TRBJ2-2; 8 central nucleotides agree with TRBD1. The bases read TGCGCCAGCAGCCAAACAGGGGGACTCACCGGGGAGCTGTTTTTT. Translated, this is CASSQTGGLTGELFF.